The 9 T cell receptor beta chains listed next were all sequenced from one sample in a study of blood T cell repertoires in COVID-19. Here immunoSEQ multiplex PCR was the method, and the copy in TCRdb shows in-frame clones only, minus some. The sample lists 200,000 to 250,000 clones, approximately 84% occurring once. Sequencing used peripheral blood. These TCRs come from a woman aged 45-59 years with active or convalescent COVID-19.

The chain employs TRBV9 and TRBJ1-2; TRBD1 matches 8 bases. The CDR3 covers 14 residues. Germline CDR1 and CDR2: SGDLS and YYNGEE. V lost 3 bases and J lost 4; bases outside the gene matches: 5. In DNA, the CDR3 is TGTGCCAGCAGCGACATCACAGGGGGCTATGGCTACACCTTC. As protein: CASSDITGGYGYTF.

The chain employs TRBV3-1 (or the pseudogene TRBV3-2) and TRBJ2-1; maybe TRBD2 (6 bases). The germline V gene has CDR1 LGHDT and CDR2 YNNKEL (reference sequence). This CDR3 is 12 amino acids long. V was clipped by 5 bases and J by 9 bases, with 11 bases between them. The CDR3 sequence is CASSLKAGEQFF. CDR3 DNA: TGTGCCAGCAGCTTGAAAGCGGGTGAGCAGTTCTTC.

V is TRBV19 and J is TRBJ1-5; D is perhaps TRBD1 (6 bases). Germline V lookup: CDR1 LNHDA, CDR2 SQIVND (reference sequence). The CDR3 spans 18 residues. The ends were cut back, 5 bases at V and 0 bases at J, with 20 bases in the middle. CDR3 loop: CASSLIRGSDFSNQPQHF. Written as DNA, the CDR3 is TGTGCCAGTAGTCTCATCAGGGGAAGCGATTTTAGCAATCAGCCCCAGCATTTT.

With respect to this clone: Other nucleotide sequences from this sample produce the same CDR3. The chain has TRBV29-1 and TRBJ1-1; D remains unclear. Per germline, CDR1 SQVTM and CDR2 ANQGSEA. Trimming stripped 6 bases from V and 1 base from J, with 6 bases between. The CDR3 is 11 residues long. In DNA, the CDR3 is TGCAGCGTGGAACGGAACACTGAAGCTTTCTTT. It is translated as CSVERNTEAFF.

The sample holds one count of this clone. This sequence joins TRBV11-2 and TRBJ1-6, with no clear D. CDR1 and CDR2 from the germline V gene are SGHAT and FQNNGV. The CDR3 consists of 12 residues. Trimming cost V 5 bases and J 12 bases, with 11 bases left between them. The CDR3 is CASSPNSKPLHF. The CDR3 DNA is TGTGCCAGCAGCCCGAATAGCAAACCCCTCCACTTT. Together with reference TRBV11-2 and TRBJ1-6, the CDR3 gives the full variable domain: EAGVAQSPRYKIIEKRQSVAFWCNPISGHATLYWYQQILGQGPKLLIQFQNNGVVDDSQLPKDRFSAERLKGVDSTLKIQPAKLEDSAVYLCASSPNSKPLHFGNGTRLTVT.

The V gene is TRBV19, the J gene TRBJ1-2; 8 positions match TRBD1. Germline V gene sequence: CDR1 LNHDA, CDR2 SQIVND (reference sequence). J gave up 7 bases and V 9 bases, and 4 bases lay outside the gene matches. The CDR3 length is 11 residues. Written as DNA, the CDR3 is TGTGCCAGCGGGACAGGAGGTGGCTACACCTTC. Translated: CASGTGGGYTF. Drawing the rest from reference TRBV19 and TRBJ1-2, the complete variable domain is DGGITQSPKYLFRKEGQNVTLSCEQNLNHDAMYWYRQDPGQGLRLIYYSQIVNDFQKGDIAEGYSVSREKKESFPLTVTSAQKNPTAFYLCASGTGGGYTFGSGTRLTVV.

The CDR3 sequence is CASSQGLARGQETQYF. DNA of the CDR3: TGTGCCAGCAGCCAAGGTCTAGCCAGGGGACAAGAGACCCAGTACTTC. The chain joins TRBV3-1 (or the pseudogene TRBV3-2) to TRBJ2-5, with a weak D call TRBD1 (6 bases). Germline V gene lookup returns CDR1 LGHDT and CDR2 YNNKEL (reference sequence). The ends were cut back, 1 base at V and 2 bases at J, with 14 bases in the middle. The CDR3 is 16 residues long.

This chain connects TRBV27 to TRBJ1-4; perhaps TRBD1 as D (5 bases). Germline assignment: CDR1 MNHEY and CDR2 SMNVEV (reference sequence). V was pared by 6 bases and J by 5 bases, with 10 bases between. The CDR3 runs 13 residues. DNA for the CDR3: TGTGCCAGCAGGGGCGGGGGGAATGAAAAACTGTTTTTT. Its translation: CASRGGGNEKLFF.

This clone was counted only a few times. The chain recombines TRBV15 with TRBJ2-6; 11 nucleotides line up with TRBD1. Germline lookup yields CDR1 LNHNV and CDR2 YYDKDF (reference sequence). Losses at the gene ends were 11 bases for V and 2 bases for J; bases not matched to a gene: 8. CDR3 length: 16 residues. CDR3 coding DNA: TGTGCCTCACACGGGACAGGGGGTACTGGGGCCAACGTCCTGACTTTC. Encoded protein: CASHGTGGTGANVLTF.